This T cell receptor beta chain was profiled in a study of cytotoxic CD8 clonotypes in ibrutinib-treated CLL. Sequencing used immunoSEQ multiplex PCR; TCRdb keeps in-frame clones, though not all of them. The table has nearly 15,000 clones, roughly 69% seen once. Germline loops: CDR1 MGHRA, CDR2 YSYEKL. There are 14 residues in the CDR3. Trimming took 9 bases from V and 0 from J, leaving 13 bases between them. The chain is built from TRBV4-1 and TRBJ2-3, with a tentative D call TRBD1 (5 bases). The sequencing used PBMCs, collected before ibrutinib treatment. This TCR came from a human donor with chronic lymphocytic leukemia. The DNA for the CDR3 is TGCGCCAGTCAGGGAAGCCCTAGCACAGATACGCAGTATTTT. The encoded protein is CASQGSPSTDTQYF.